This TCR beta chain appears in the sequencing data of a study of cytomegalovirus exposure and HLA in healthy donors. 60 Vbeta and 13 Jbeta primers were used in PCR. TCRdb keeps only in-frame clones here, not all; method: immunoSEQ multiplex PCR. Here the sample spans under 150,000 clones, about 74% being singletons. Overall study results and limits: Association of approximately 16,000 TCR beta sequences with HLA alleles was found at 0.05 false discovery rate in a later analysis. Later analysis identified a missense DCLRE1C variant that was linked to TCR beta V- and J-gene trimming.

The CDR3 is made up of 17 amino acids. Per the germline V gene, CDR1 is GTSNPN and CDR2 is SVGIG (reference sequence). Trimming took 0 bases from V and 7 from J; bases not matched to a gene: 15. Concerning this clone: Its target is unknown.

The sample taken for sequencing was PBMCs. The receptor's source is a woman aged 40 to 49 in good health and CMV-seronegative. This chain joins TRBV30 and TRBJ1-2; TRBD1 matches 9 bases. This CDR3 reads CAWSVPYSGTGLLGYTF. CDR3 nucleotides: TGTGCCTGGAGTGTGCCTTACTCCGGGACAGGGTTACTTGGCTACACCTTC.